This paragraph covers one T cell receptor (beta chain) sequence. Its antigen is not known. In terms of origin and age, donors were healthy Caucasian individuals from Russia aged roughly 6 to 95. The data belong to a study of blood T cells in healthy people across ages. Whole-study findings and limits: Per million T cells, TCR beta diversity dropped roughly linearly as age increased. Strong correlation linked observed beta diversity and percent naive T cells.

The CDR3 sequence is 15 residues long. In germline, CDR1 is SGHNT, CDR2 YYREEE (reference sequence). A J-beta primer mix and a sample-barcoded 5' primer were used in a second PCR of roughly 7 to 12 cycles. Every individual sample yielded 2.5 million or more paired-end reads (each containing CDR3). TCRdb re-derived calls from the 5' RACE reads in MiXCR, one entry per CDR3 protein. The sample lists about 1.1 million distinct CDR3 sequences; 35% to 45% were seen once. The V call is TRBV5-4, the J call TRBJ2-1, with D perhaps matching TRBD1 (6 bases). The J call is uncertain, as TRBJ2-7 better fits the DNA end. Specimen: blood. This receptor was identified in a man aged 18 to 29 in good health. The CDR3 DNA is TGTGCCAGCAACCAGGACAGAAGCTCCTACAATGAGCAGTACTTC. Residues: CASNQDRSSYNEQYF.